This T cell receptor (beta chain) appears in the sequencing data of a study of shared clonotypes between healthy human individuals. Per the germline V gene, CDR1 is MNHNY and CDR2 is SVGAGI (reference sequence). Trimming cost V 3 bases and J 0 bases, with 6 bases left between them. The CDR3 has 13 amino acids. Clones were sequenced by immunoSEQ multiplex PCR, and TCRdb holds only the in-frame ones, with some missing. The data hold 1.5 million to 2.5 million clones, with less than 95% observed a single time. With respect to this clone: Other DNA sequences in this sample translate to the same CDR3.

As defined, naive CD8 cells were CD45RO-negative and positively selected for CCR7, with terminally differentiated effector memory CD45RA+ cells excluded. The specimen was naive CD8+ T cells sorted from blood. J is TRBJ2-7 and V is TRBV6-6; D gene ambiguous. This sequence originates from a man in his late teens or twenties in good health. The CDR3 here is CASSYASSYEQYF. The CDR3 region has the DNA TGTGCCAGCAGTTATGCTAGCTCCTACGAGCAGTACTTC.